Below are 14 T cell receptor beta chains sequenced from a single sample in a study of blood T cell repertoires in COVID-19 (dated by TCRdb to the early 2020s). Receptor libraries were prepared by the immunoSEQ multiplex PCR assay. The table comes from immuneACCESS by way of TCRdb, which keeps in-frame sequences with V and J called. Part of the clones is missing from these tables; in studies checked, under half for an unresolved V gene and the rest for unknown reasons. In this sample the table shows 130,000 to 150,000 clones, roughly 89% of which occur a single time. The ten largest account for almost 6% of the sample. The sequencing sample was made of PBMCs or T cells enriched from blood (not recorded which). The receptors here all came from a woman in her fifties or sixties who had been exposed to COVID-19.

This clone showed up just a few times. The V gene is TRBV9, the J gene TRBJ1-4; 8 positions match TRBD1. This CDR3 is built from 15 residues. The V gene's germline CDR1 is SGDLS and CDR2 YYNGEE. The ends lost 4 bases at V and 5 bases at J; junction bases unmatched: 7. The chain's CDR3 is CASSLGQGPNEKLFF. CDR3 nucleotide sequence: TGTGCCAGCAGCTTAGGACAGGGACCCAATGAAAAACTGTTTTTT.

The chain uses TRBV9 and TRBJ1-1, with 7 bases lining up with TRBD1. Germline V CDR1 and CDR2: SGDLS, YYNGEE. The CDR3 sequence is 15 residues long. The V and J ends lost 2 bases and 5 bases, in that order; junction bases with no gene match: 9. The CDR3 here is CASSVIQGGGTEAFF. The CDR3 DNA sequence: TGTGCCAGCAGCGTTATTCAGGGGGGAGGAACTGAAGCTTTCTTT.

V and J are TRBV5-4 and TRBJ1-3, with 9 nucleotides matching TRBD1. The CDR3 is 16 residues long. The germline CDR1 and CDR2 sequences are SGHNT and YYREEE (reference sequence). V was pared by 4 bases and J by 4 bases, with 9 bases of the junction left unmatched. In DNA, the CDR3 is TGTGCCAGCAGCCTCGCAGGGGGACAGGGAGGAAACACCATATATTTT. Encoded protein: CASSLAGGQGGNTIYF.

This clone has a handful of counts. This sequence joins TRBV10-2 and TRBJ2-7; TRBD2 matches 8 bases. J was trimmed by 5 bases and V by 6 bases; bases with no gene match: 9. This CDR3 has 14 residues. Germline CDR1 and CDR2: WSHSY and SAAADI. The CDR3 sequence: CASRKLAAVDEQYF. CDR3 DNA: TGCGCCAGCAGGAAACTAGCGGCTGTGGACGAGCAGTACTTC.

J is TRBJ1-5 and V is TRBV6-6, with 7 positions matching TRBD1. Germline assignment: CDR1 MNHNY and CDR2 SVGAGI (reference sequence). CDR3 length: 13 residues. The V gene end was trimmed by 6 bases and the J gene end by 1 base; junction bases not matched to a gene: 0. CDR3 DNA sequence: TGTGCCAGCAGGACAGGGAGCAATCAGCCCCAGCATTTT. Its translation: CASRTGSNQPQHF.

The chain recombines TRBV11-2 with TRBJ2-7, with TRBD2 identical over 7 bases. The CDR3 has 15 residues. Germline CDR1 and CDR2: SGHAT and FQNNGV. V shed 3 bases, J shed 3 bases, and the junction held 8 bases outside the gene matches. CDR3 residues: CASSFPGGGYYEQYF. In DNA form, the CDR3 reads TGTGCCAGCAGCTTCCCGGGAGGAGGCTACTACGAGCAGTACTTC.

This sequence joins TRBV18 and TRBJ1-1, with D unclear. The germline V gene encodes CDR1 KGHSH and CDR2 LQKENI. This CDR3 region has 15 residues. V lost 1 base and J lost 1, with 10 bases in between. As DNA, the CDR3 is TGTGCCAGCTCACCACTTACCGGAGGGAACACTGAAGCTTTCTTT. Protein sequence: CASSPLTGGNTEAFF.

The J gene is TRBJ2-4, the V gene TRBV7-8; 7 bases are shared with TRBD1. CDR3 length: 15 residues. V lost 5 bases to trimming and J lost 4 bases; unmatched junction nucleotides: 8. CDR1 SGHVS and CDR2 FQNEAQ come from the germline V gene. The CDR3 sequence is CASSRETGIKNIQYF. Here the CDR3 DNA reads TGTGCCAGCAGCCGAGAGACAGGGATAAAAAACATTCAGTACTTC.

The chain uses TRBV5-4 and TRBJ1-6, with TRBD1 matching over 7 bases. Germline V gene sequence: CDR1 SGHNT, CDR2 YYREEE (reference sequence). The CDR3 loop spans 18 amino acids. J gave up 6 bases and V 1 base, and 13 bases lay outside the gene matches. CDR3 DNA sequence: TGTGCCAGCAGCTTGAACCAGGGGGTGGGGTCTGGTAATTCACCCCTCCACTTT. This gives the protein CASSLNQGVGSGNSPLHF.

The chain uses TRBV12-5 and TRBJ2-7, with D possibly being TRBD2 (5 bases). CDR1 is LGHNT, CDR2 FRNRAP, per germline. The CDR3 runs to 15 residues. Trimming removed 0 bases from V and 6 bases from J, with 15 bases in between. The CDR3 DNA sequence: TGTGCTAGTGGTTTGGTACTGGAGAGGGCTAGCGAGCAGTACTTC. This encodes CASGLVLERASEQYF.

The rearrangement links TRBV7-6 to TRBJ2-4; a weak D match, TRBD2 (5 bases). This CDR3 has 14 amino acids. V shed 2 bases and J shed 7 bases, with 12 bases lying between them. CDR1 is SGHVS, CDR2 FNYEAQ, per germline. The CDR3 DNA reads as TGTGCCAGCAGCTTAACGCGGGTGGGGAACATTCAGTACTTC. Residues: CASSLTRVGNIQYF.

This clone turned up a few times. CDR3 bases: TGTGCCAGCAGTGTGGGACAGGCCAATCAGCCCCAGCATTTT. Protein: CASSVGQANQPQHF. The chain is built from TRBV2 and TRBJ1-5; 8 bases match TRBD1. Germline loops: CDR1 SNHLY, CDR2 FYNNEI. The ends lost 4 bases at V and 3 bases at J; junction bases unmatched: 2. CDR3 length: 14 residues.

The V gene is TRBV5-8, the J gene TRBJ1-2; 7 nucleotides agree with TRBD1. This CDR3 has 14 residues. V shed 4 bases, J shed 3 bases, and the junction held 6 bases outside the gene matches. Germline V gives CDR1 SGHTS, CDR2 YDEGEE. The CDR3 protein is CASSLGQAYYGYTF. Written as DNA, the CDR3 is TGTGCCAGCAGCCTCGGACAGGCCTACTATGGCTACACCTTC.

J is TRBJ1-2 and V is TRBV7-8; 9 bases align to TRBD1. Germline V gives CDR1 SGHVS, CDR2 FQNEAQ. CDR3 length: 15 residues. J gave up 7 bases and V 1 base, and 7 bases lay outside the gene matches. The CDR3: CASSLVPGQGAGYTF. DNA of the CDR3: TGTGCCAGCAGCTTAGTACCGGGACAGGGAGCTGGCTACACCTTC.